Presented here are 6 T cell receptor beta chains from one specimen sequenced in a study of cytomegalovirus exposure and HLA in healthy donors. The primer mix had 60 Vbeta and 13 Jbeta primers. Profiled with immunoSEQ multiplex PCR; TCRdb holds only in-frame clones, not every one. The sample yields 95,000 to 150,000 clones, approximately 78% seen once. Sequenced input: PBMCs. The receptors stem from a woman under 40 in good health and CMV-seronegative.

This clone was observed a single time. This rearrangement joins TRBV18 to TRBJ2-1, with D possibly TRBD2 on 6 matching bases. The CDR3 runs to 14 residues. Germline V gene lookup returns CDR1 KGHSH and CDR2 LQKENI. Deletions cut 2 bases from V and 10 bases from J, with 15 bases between. The CDR3 DNA follows: TGTGCCAGCTCACCAGACCTAGCGCAAGGGGAGCAGTTCTTC. This gives the protein CASSPDLAQGEQFF.

This chain joins TRBV11-2 and TRBJ1-1; no reliable D call. Germline-derived CDR1 and CDR2 are SGHAT and FQNNGV. V was cut by 5 bases and J by 3 bases, with 25 bases left in between. This CDR3 has 18 residues. DNA of the CDR3: TGTGCCAGCAGCCCCCGTTTTGGAGGTTTCAATAGTGACACTGAAGCTTTCTTT. This sequence encodes CASSPRFGGFNSDTEAFF.

The rearrangement uses TRBV27 and TRBJ2-1; D call uncertain. Germline-derived CDR1 and CDR2 are MNHEY and SMNVEV (reference sequence). V gave up 0 bases and J gave up 4 bases, with 7 bases separating them. The CDR3 consists of 14 residues. The CDR3 sequence is CASSLSRVYNEQFF. CDR3 nucleotide sequence: TGTGCCAGCAGTTTATCGAGAGTTTACAATGAGCAGTTCTTC.

The V call is TRBV7-9, the J call TRBJ1-1, with 8 bases aligning to TRBD1. CDR3 length: 12 residues. V was pared by 6 bases and J by 7 bases, with 4 bases of the junction left unmatched. Germline CDR1 is SEHNR and CDR2 is FQNEAQ (reference sequence). In DNA, the CDR3 is TGTGCCAGCAGTCGACAGGGGAATGAAGCTTTCTTT. Amino acids: CASSRQGNEAFF.

This chain connects TRBV9 to TRBJ1-1, with D unclear. The CDR3 spans 14 residues. Per germline, CDR1 SGDLS and CDR2 YYNGEE. Trimming cost V 2 bases and J 0 bases, with 8 bases left between them. CDR3 sequence (DNA): TGTGCCAGCAGCGTCTGGCCAGTGAACACTGAAGCTTTCTTT. Protein product: CASSVWPVNTEAFF.

The chain links TRBV9 to TRBJ1-3; no definite D call. The CDR3 is 14 amino acids. Germline V gene sequence: CDR1 SGDLS, CDR2 YYNGEE. V lost 1 base and J 0 bases, leaving 5 bases between the germline ends. The CDR3 region has the DNA TGTGCCAGCAGCGTACCCAGCTCTGGAAACACCATATATTTT. This gives the protein CASSVPSSGNTIYF.